The clone carrying this TCR beta chain was recorded a few times. The antigen is unknown. The sampling schedule covered blood at baseline, cycle 4 day 1, and cycle 7 day 1. V lost 4 bases and J 4 bases, leaving 11 bases between the germline ends. CDR1 and CDR2 (germline): SGHDT, YYEEEE. The CDR3 sequence is 13 residues long. The entry originates in a study of OX40 agonist ivuxolimab in advanced cancers. Study-wide context: Patients received intravenous ivuxolimab every 2 weeks at 0.01 to 10 mg/kg. Of mixed ages from about 23 to 90 and averaging about 65 years, the group was approximately 84% male.

Study results and caveats: In the expanded peripheral T cells, antigen specificity was never determined.

The assay was immunoSEQ multiplex PCR, and TCRdb's table has in-frame clones only and misses some. The sample holds fewer than 35,000 clones; 75% to 95% are singletons and the top ten take approximately 24%. This TCR derives from an adult with an advanced solid tumor such as melanoma, head and neck, liver or kidney cancer. Sequenced material: CD4+ or CD8+ T cells sorted from blood, taken in a trial of the OX40 agonist ivuxolimab. The rearrangement uses TRBV5-6 and TRBJ1-1; D remains unclear. CDR3 DNA sequence: TGTGCCAGCAGCCAAAGACTGGGCACTGAAGCTTTCTTT. Translated, it gives CASSQRLGTEAFF.